These 25 T cell receptor beta chains originate from one sample sequenced in a study of long-term antiretroviral therapy in people with HIV. Survey-level resolution applied to immunoSEQ assay v3.0. TCRdb's table, derived via immunoSEQ multiplex PCR, lists solely in-frame clones and lacks some. This sample has around 8,000 clones, with approximately 80% found just once. The material was unsorted PBMCs, obtained 0.1 years after starting antiretroviral therapy. These receptors were obtained from a man aged 35 to 55 with HIV.

V gene TRBV12-2 combines with J gene TRBJ2-7; whether TRBD1, the table's D call, matches the DNA was not checked. TRBV12-2 is a pseudogene locus. The CDR3 contains 16 residues. CDR3 sequence reads: CASRLVRDRRTYEQYF. DNA for the CDR3: TGTGCAAGTCGCTTAGTTCGGGACAGGCGAACCTACGAGCAGTACTTC.

The V gene is TRBV9, the J gene TRBJ2-3; 11 nucleotides line up with TRBD2. CDR3 length equals 14 residues. With 0 bases clipped from V and 8 bases from J, the junction kept 2 bases outside the gene matches. The germline CDR1 and CDR2 sequences are SGDLS and YYNGEE. The CDR3 DNA reads TGTGCCAGCAGCGTAGGTAGCGGGGGGGGTACGCAGTATTTT. Translated: CASSVGSGGGTQYF.

The chain couples TRBV11-2 to TRBJ2-7; D might be TRBD2 (5 bases). Per the germline V gene, CDR1 is SGHAT and CDR2 is FQNNGV. Trimming cost V 11 bases and J 5 bases, with 16 bases left between them. This CDR3 has 12 residues. CDR3 sequence: CAGKAESHEQYF. CDR3 sequence (DNA): TGTGCCGGAAAAGCGGAGTCCCACGAGCAGTACTTC.

In DNA, the CDR3 is TGTGCCATCAGTGTTGAACTAGCGGGGGCATCCACAGATAGAGAGACGCAGTATTTT. This translates into CAISVELAGASTDRETQYF. The chain uses TRBV10-3 and TRBJ2-3; 11 bases align to TRBD2. Germline V gene sequence: CDR1 ENHRY, CDR2 SYGVKD. J lost 9 bases, V lost 4 bases, and 21 bases had no gene match. This CDR3 contains 19 residues.

This clone was counted once. V is TRBV6-5 and J is TRBJ1-2; a possible D gene is TRBD1 (5 bases). The germline V gene has CDR1 MNHEY and CDR2 SVGAGI. This CDR3 has 16 amino acids. Deletions cut 1 base from V and 2 bases from J, with 14 bases between. The CDR3 loop is CASSYFTGRPNYGYTF. The CDR3 nucleotides are TGTGCCAGCAGTTACTTTACGGGACGTCCAAACTATGGCTACACCTTC.

The chain links TRBV10-3 to TRBJ2-7; no reliable D call. V lost 7 bases to trimming and J lost 0 bases, with 4 bases between them. CDR3 length equals 11 residues. CDR1 is ENHRY and CDR2 is SYGVKD in the germline V gene. CDR3 protein: CAITDSYEQYF. CDR3 nucleotide sequence: TGTGCCATCACCGACTCCTACGAGCAGTACTTC.

The chain recombines TRBV21-1 with TRBJ1-1; no DNA check was done on the table's D call, TRBD1. TRBV21-1 is noted as a pseudogene. The CDR3 is 14 residues long. The chain's CDR3 is CASSKVRGQAEAFF. CDR3 bases: TGTGCCAGCAGCAAAGTCAGGGGGCAGGCTGAAGCTTTCTTT.

This clone was detected only a few times. In nucleotides, the CDR3 is TGTGCCAGCAGAACGGACAGGGGGCTCGAGCAGTACTTC. This gives the protein CASRTDRGLEQYF. The J gene is TRBJ2-7, the V gene TRBV27; 11 nucleotides agree with TRBD1. Germline V gene sequence: CDR1 MNHEY, CDR2 SMNVEV (reference sequence). The CDR3 consists of 13 residues. Germline trimming cut 6 bases from V and 6 bases from J; bases unmatched to any gene: 4.

V is TRBV19 and J is TRBJ2-1; D possibly corresponds to TRBD2 (6 bases). Trimming removed 3 bases at V and 8 bases at J, with 14 bases between. The CDR3 loop spans 14 amino acids. Germline loops: CDR1 LNHDA, CDR2 SQIVND (reference sequence). CDR3 in amino acids: CASSITWGEHEQFF. Written as DNA, the CDR3 is TGTGCCAGTAGTATTACGTGGGGGGAACATGAGCAGTTCTTC.

The count of this clone is one. This rearrangement joins TRBV6-5 to TRBJ1-1; D ambiguous. The CDR3 loop spans 14 amino acids. Germline V lookup: CDR1 MNHEY, CDR2 SVGAGI. V lost 0 bases to trimming and J lost 2 bases, with 7 bases between them. The CDR3 region is CASSYSSVNTEAFF. Here the CDR3 DNA reads TGTGCCAGCAGTTACTCGTCAGTAAACACTGAAGCTTTCTTT.

This sequence joins TRBV27 and TRBJ2-1; D uncertain. Germline values: CDR1 MNHEY, CDR2 SMNVEV (reference sequence). The CDR3 is 14 amino acids. V gave up 0 bases and J gave up 6 bases, with 9 bases separating them. The CDR3 DNA sequence: TGTGCCAGCAGTTTATCGATTATCATCAATGAGCAGTTCTTC. As protein: CASSLSIIINEQFF.

This clone is categorized as medium-sized (0.01 to 0.1%). V gene TRBV29-1 combines with J gene TRBJ2-7; 9 bases fit TRBD1. Germline CDR1 SQVTM, CDR2 ANQGSEA. The CDR3 is 14 amino acids. Trimming cost V 6 bases and J 4 bases; bases outside gene matches: 10. The CDR3 nucleotides read TGCAGCGTCTTCTACCCGGGACAGGGTTACGAGCAGTACTTC. It codes for CSVFYPGQGYEQYF.

The chain uses TRBV7-5 and TRBJ2-7; the D segment call TRBD1 is taken from the table without a DNA check. TRBV7-5 is labeled a pseudogene. This CDR3 comprises 17 residues. In nucleotides, the CDR3 is TGTGTCAGAAGGATCCCGGGACAGGTTCTAGAGTCCTACGAGCAGTACTTC. It yields the protein CVRRIPGQVLESYEQYF.

The chain employs TRBV25-1 and TRBJ1-3, with D possibly being TRBD1 (5 bases). Germline CDR1 reads MGHDK; CDR2 reads SYGVNS. The CDR3 loop spans 14 amino acids. V lost 3 bases and J lost 4, with 10 bases in between. CDR3 bases: TGTGCCAGCAGTGATCTGAGACAGGGAAACACCATATATTTT. Protein product: CASSDLRQGNTIYF.

This chain uses TRBV7-8 with TRBJ1-1; tentatively, D is TRBD1 (6 bases). Per germline, CDR1 SGHVS and CDR2 FQNEAQ. There are 13 residues in the CDR3. The V and J ends lost 6 bases and 1 base respectively, with 9 bases between them. The CDR3 DNA reads as TGTGCCAGCAGGTACAGGGAGAACACTGAAGCTTTCTTT. The encoded protein is CASRYRENTEAFF.

The chain joins TRBV9 to TRBJ2-7; 13 positions match TRBD2. The CDR3 loop spans 14 amino acids. The germline V gene encodes CDR1 SGDLS and CDR2 YYNGEE. V lost 2 bases, J lost 6 bases, and 2 bases stayed unmatched. The DNA for the CDR3 is TGTGCCAGCAGCGTCGGACTAGCGGGGGCCGAGCAGTACTTC. This encodes CASSVGLAGAEQYF.

The chain is built from TRBV4-2 and TRBJ2-2; 11 bases match TRBD2. The trim removed 0 bases at V and 7 bases at J, leaving 10 bases unmatched. Looked up from germline, CDR1 is LGHNA and CDR2 is YNFKEQ. There are 18 residues in the CDR3. For the CDR3, the DNA is TGTGCCAGCAGCCAAGAGGATAGCGGGGGGGCCGAGGGCGGGGAGCTGTTTTTT. It translates to CASSQEDSGGAEGGELFF.

The chain links TRBV7-2 to TRBJ2-7, with D unclear. V lost 1 base, J lost 0 bases, and 7 bases lay in between. This CDR3 has 14 residues. The germline CDR1 and CDR2 sequences are SGHTA and FQGNSA. DNA of the CDR3: TGTGCCAGCAGCTTAGGTTTGAACTCCTACGAGCAGTACTTC. This sequence encodes CASSLGLNSYEQYF.

This chain connects TRBV28 to TRBJ1-5; D not resolved. The CDR3 is 16 residues long. The germline V gene has CDR1 MDHEN and CDR2 SYDVKM. V lost 3 bases to trimming and J lost 3 bases, with 15 bases between them. The CDR3 loop is CASSFSVTQPNQPQHF. The CDR3 DNA reads TGTGCCAGCAGTTTTAGTGTCACCCAGCCCAATCAGCCCCAGCATTTT.

This clone was counted a few times. The chain recombines TRBV27 with TRBJ2-2; 7 bases align to TRBD2. The V gene end was trimmed by 4 bases and the J gene end by 6 bases; junction bases not matched to a gene: 5. This CDR3 region has 14 residues. The germline V gene has CDR1 MNHEY and CDR2 SMNVEV (reference sequence). This chain's CDR3 is CASSYQAGPGELFF. The CDR3 nucleotides read TGTGCCAGCAGTTATCAAGCGGGGCCCGGGGAGCTGTTTTTT.

The sample holds one count of this clone. The CDR3 nucleotides are TGTGCCAGCACCGTAGAGGCAGCAACTAATGAAAAACTGTTTTTT. The encoded protein is CASTVEAATNEKLFF. This rearrangement joins TRBV2 to TRBJ1-4, with D unclear. Germline CDR1 SNHLY, CDR2 FYNNEI. V was pared by 7 bases and J by 0 bases, with 12 bases between. The CDR3 sequence is 15 residues long.

This clone has more than one count but fewer than ten. The chain couples TRBV6-5 to TRBJ1-4, with no clear D. CDR3 length: 15 residues. The germline V gene encodes CDR1 MNHEY and CDR2 SVGAGI. Between the trimmed V and J ends, which lost 5 bases and 2 bases, there was a span of 12 bases. In DNA form, the CDR3 reads TGTGCCAGCAGTCCGTCCCCCTGGACTAATGAAAAACTGTTTTTT. This codes for CASSPSPWTNEKLFF.

The chain has TRBV5-8 and TRBJ2-7, with 8 bases identical to TRBD1. Germline V CDR1 and CDR2: SGHTS, YDEGEE. CDR3 length equals 13 residues. Trimming removed 2 bases from V and 2 bases from J; junction bases left unmatched: 0. CDR3 DNA sequence: TGTGCCAGCAGCTTCAGGGGGCCCTACGAGCAGTACTTC. Translated: CASSFRGPYEQYF.

V usage is TRBV18 and J usage is TRBJ1-2, with TRBD1 identical over 7 bases. The germline V gene encodes CDR1 KGHSH and CDR2 LQKENI. There are 14 residues in the CDR3. V lost 8 bases, J lost 5 bases, and 11 bases stayed unmatched. The chain's CDR3 is CASTSGGQLYGYTF. CDR3 nucleotides: TGTGCCAGCACCTCAGGGGGACAGCTTTATGGCTACACCTTC.

This chain connects TRBV27 to TRBJ2-7; 7 nucleotides line up with TRBD1. Per the germline V gene, CDR1 is MNHEY and CDR2 is SMNVEV (reference sequence). This CDR3 contains 15 residues. The junction had 8 bases not matched to a gene; V was cut back by 6 bases and J by 0 bases. The CDR3 protein is CASSPQGLGSYEQYF. The CDR3 bases are TGTGCCAGCAGCCCACAGGGGTTGGGCTCCTACGAGCAGTACTTC.